Listed here are 12 T cell receptor beta chains from one sample, sequenced in a study of blood T cell repertoires in COVID-19 (dated by TCRdb to 2020 to 2021). The library came from the immunoSEQ multiplex PCR assay. In its TCRdb copy, this immuneACCESS table keeps in-frame sequences only and misses some clones. Where compared with another copy, unresolved V genes explain less than half of these, and the others have no known cause. The sample table lists approximately 200,000 clones, 70% to 90% of them with a count of one. About 10% of the sample rests with the top ten. Sequencing was done on a sample of PBMCs or T cells enriched from blood (not recorded which). The receptors stem from a man in his thirties or forties who had recovered from COVID-19.

The V and J genes are TRBV30 and TRBJ1-2; 9 bases line up with TRBD1. From germline, CDR1 is GTSNPN and CDR2 SVGIG (reference sequence). V was clipped by 5 bases and J by 8 bases; unmatched bases: 6. This CDR3 has 12 residues. The CDR3 here is CAWYRGPRGYTF. CDR3 sequence (DNA): TGTGCCTGGTACAGGGGGCCCAGAGGCTACACCTTC.

The J gene is TRBJ2-1, the V gene TRBV27; 8 bases are a match to TRBD2. Germline trimming cut 5 bases from V and 8 bases from J; bases unmatched to any gene: 14. Germline V CDR1 and CDR2: MNHEY, SMNVEV (reference sequence). The CDR3 is 16 residues long. CDR3: CASSPRRAGVFHEQFF. As DNA, the CDR3 is TGTGCCAGCAGTCCCCGACGAGCGGGAGTTTTTCATGAGCAGTTCTTC.

The V and J genes are TRBV27 and TRBJ2-7; 7 bases map to TRBD1. Unmatched junction bases numbered 8, after V lost 0 bases and J lost 6 bases. Germline assignment: CDR1 MNHEY and CDR2 SMNVEV (reference sequence). The CDR3 spans 15 residues. The CDR3 DNA is TGTGCCAGCAGTTTATCGCACAGGGGCAGGAGCGAGCAGTACTTC. Protein: CASSLSHRGRSEQYF.

The J gene is TRBJ2-7, the V gene TRBV7-8, with TRBD1 matching over 7 bases. The length of the CDR3 is 15 residues. V shed 1 base and J 3 bases; nucleotides not matched to a gene: 6. In germline, CDR1 is SGHVS, CDR2 FQNEAQ. The chain's CDR3 is CASSLVQGDSYEQYF. Here the CDR3 DNA reads TGTGCCAGCAGCTTAGTGCAGGGGGACAGCTACGAGCAGTACTTC.

This chain uses TRBV10-3 with TRBJ1-4, with D possibly TRBD1 on 5 matching bases. The CDR3 loop spans 14 amino acids. V gave up 4 bases and J gave up 8 bases, with 14 bases separating them. Germline CDR1 ENHRY, CDR2 SYGVKD. The CDR3 here is CAISASGGDEKLFF. Written as DNA, the CDR3 is TGTGCCATCAGTGCTTCGGGGGGAGACGAAAAACTGTTTTTT.

This rearrangement joins TRBV4-2 to TRBJ1-5; TRBD1 is a possible D gene (5 bases). Germline CDR1 and CDR2: LGHNA and YNFKEQ. The CDR3 is made up of 13 amino acids. V was clipped by 0 bases and J by 10 bases, with 10 bases between them. The CDR3 region has the DNA TGTGCCAGCAGCCAAGAGGGGGGGAAACCCCAGCATTTT. Protein sequence: CASSQEGGKPQHF.

This clone was seen just once. The chain joins TRBV20-1 to TRBJ1-3; D gene uncertain. The CDR3 has 16 amino acids. V gave up 3 bases and J gave up 1 base, with 16 bases separating them. Germline-derived CDR1 and CDR2 are DFQATT and SNEGSKA (reference sequence). CDR3 DNA sequence: TGCAGTGCTAGTGACCCCAAGGCGGTATCTGGAAACACCATATATTTT. This sequence encodes CSASDPKAVSGNTIYF.

The chain employs TRBV6-1 and TRBJ2-6; the match to TRBD1 covers 9 bases. With 4 bases clipped from V and 1 base from J, the junction kept 11 bases outside the gene matches. The CDR3 is made up of 19 amino acids. Germline CDR1 is MNHNS and CDR2 is SASEGT. CDR3 amino acids: CASSGRPGQGVSGANVLTF. The CDR3 nucleotides are TGTGCCAGCAGTGGGCGACCGGGACAGGGAGTATCTGGGGCCAACGTCCTGACTTTC.

The gene calls are TRBV27 and TRBJ2-7, with TRBD1 matching 9 bases. This CDR3 comprises 16 residues. The V and J ends lost 5 bases and 6 bases, in that order; junction bases with no gene match: 14. Germline V gene sequence: CDR1 MNHEY, CDR2 SMNVEV (reference sequence). The CDR3 DNA reads as TGTGCCAGCAGTCCAACGGGGACAGGGATTTCGGGCGAGCAGTACTTC. It specifies CASSPTGTGISGEQYF.

The chain joins TRBV24-1 to TRBJ2-1, with 7 positions matching TRBD2. Looked up from germline, CDR1 is KGHDR and CDR2 is SFDVKD. V lost 2 bases and J lost 15; bases outside the gene matches: 3. The CDR3 spans 11 residues. DNA for the CDR3: TGTGCCACCAGTGATTGGGGGAGGGTGTTCTTC. Encoded protein: CATSDWGRVFF.

The V and J genes are TRBV5-4 and TRBJ1-2; D unclear. This CDR3 is 13 amino acids long. V lost 5 bases and J lost 8, with 16 bases in between. In germline, CDR1 is SGHNT, CDR2 YYREEE (reference sequence). CDR3 amino acids: CASRITGAGGYTF. The CDR3 nucleotides read TGTGCCAGCAGGATAACGGGAGCAGGAGGCTACACCTTC.

The sample holds one count of this clone. J is TRBJ1-1 and V is TRBV3-1 (or the pseudogene TRBV3-2); perhaps TRBD1 as D (5 bases). CDR1 is LGHDT, CDR2 YNNKEL, per germline (reference sequence). The CDR3 runs 12 residues. V gave up 0 bases and J gave up 8 bases, with 7 bases separating them. DNA for the CDR3: TGTGCCAGCAGCCAAGAGGAGGGGGAAGCTTTCTTT. Translation: CASSQEEGEAFF.